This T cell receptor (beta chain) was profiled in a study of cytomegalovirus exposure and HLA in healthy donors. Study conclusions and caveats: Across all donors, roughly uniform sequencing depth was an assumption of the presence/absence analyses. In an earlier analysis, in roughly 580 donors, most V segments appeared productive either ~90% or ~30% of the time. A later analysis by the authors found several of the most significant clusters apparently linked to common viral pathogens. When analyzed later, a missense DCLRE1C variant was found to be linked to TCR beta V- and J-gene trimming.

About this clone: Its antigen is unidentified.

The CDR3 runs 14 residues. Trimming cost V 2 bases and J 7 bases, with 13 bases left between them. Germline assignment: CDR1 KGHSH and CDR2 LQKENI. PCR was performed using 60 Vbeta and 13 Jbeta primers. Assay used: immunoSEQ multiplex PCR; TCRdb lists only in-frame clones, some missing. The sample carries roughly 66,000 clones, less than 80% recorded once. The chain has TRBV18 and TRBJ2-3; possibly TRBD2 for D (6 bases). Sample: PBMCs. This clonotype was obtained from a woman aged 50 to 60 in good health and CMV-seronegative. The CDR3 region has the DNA TGTGCCAGCTCACCAGGAGGGACGAGGTATACGCAGTATTTT. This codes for CASSPGGTRYTQYF.